The TCR beta chain described here comes from a study of blood T cell repertoires in COVID-19. Sequenced by immunoSEQ multiplex PCR; TCRdb stores in-frame clones only, minus some. The sample has 200,000 to 250,000 clones, about 93% seen once. Germline trimming cut 4 bases from V and 7 bases from J; bases unmatched to any gene: 9. Germline values: CDR1 SGHAT, CDR2 FQNNGV. CDR3 length: 15 amino acids. The Seattle patients joined while their infection was active and were tracked longitudinally afterward. This sequence originates from a man aged 55 to 70 with COVID-19, enrolled during active disease. The V call is TRBV11-2, the J call TRBJ2-1; 8 bases agree with TRBD1. The sequencing sample was made of peripheral blood. The CDR3 DNA follows: TGTGCCAGCAGCTCCGACAGGGGTAGTTGGAATGAGCAGTTCTTC. Translation: CASSSDRGSWNEQFF.